These T cell receptor beta chains were read from a single sample in a study of OX40 agonist ivuxolimab in advanced cancers. Profiling relied on immunoSEQ multiplex PCR, and the TCRdb table lists in-frame clones only, not all of them. The table has about 77,000 clones, around 86% seen once. Material: CD4+ or CD8+ T cells sorted from blood, obtained in a trial of the OX40 agonist ivuxolimab. These receptors all stem from an adult with an advanced solid tumor such as melanoma, head and neck, liver or kidney cancer. CDR3s include the opening cysteine and the closing phenylalanine or tryptophan. Fields, in order: CDR3 length, V gene, clone size, J gene, D gene, CDR3 DNA, CDR3 protein. The D gene is left open where the match is weak. Clone sizes are given selectively: once, few, many, or a class where the clone is expanded.

15	TRBV21-1	NA	TRBJ1-5	NA	TGTGCCAGCAGCAAATTGGCAGGCATTAATCAGCCCCAGCATTTT	CASSKLAGINQPQHF
16	TRBV11-2	NA	TRBJ1-2	NA	TGTGCCAGCAGCTTAGAAGTTAGGGCAGGACCCTATGGCTACACCTTC	CASSLEVRAGPYGYTF
11	TRBV20-1	NA	TRBJ1-1	NA	TGCAGTGCTAGCAGCAGGACTGAAGCTTTCTTT	CSASSRTEAFF
13	TRBV2	NA	TRBJ1-3	NA	TGTGCCAGCAGTGAACAGCCTGGAAACACCATATATTTT	CASSEQPGNTIYF
15	TRBV7-5	NA	TRBJ1-1	NA	TGTGTCAGAAGCCTTTTCCCAGGGGGTGACACTGAAGCTTTCTTT	CVRSLFPGGDTEAFF
15	TRBV5-4	NA	TRBJ2-3	TRBD2	TGTGCCAGCAGATCCGGGACTAGTTTCGGAGATACGCAGTATTTT	CASRSGTSFGDTQYF
15	TRBV28	NA	TRBJ2-1	NA	TGTGCCAGCAGTCTAAAGACAGGAGGCAGGAATGAGCAGTTCTTC	CASSLKTGGRNEQFF
16	TRBV5-6	NA	TRBJ2-1	TRBD2	TGTGCCAGCAGCTTGATTAGCGGGGGATCCTACAATGAGCAGTTCTTC	CASSLISGGSYNEQFF
13	TRBV5-5	NA	TRBJ2-5	TRBD2	TGTGCCAGCAGCACTGGGGGGGAAGAGACCCAGTACTTC	CASSTGGEETQYF
18	TRBV15	NA	TRBJ2-3	TRBD2	TGTGCCACCAGCAGAGATGAAACGGGGGGTAGGAGCACAGATACGCAGTATTTT	CATSRDETGGRSTDTQYF
13	TRBV5-6	NA	TRBJ1-1	NA	TGTGCCAGTATGACAGACATGAACACTGAAGCTTTCTTT	CASMTDMNTEAFF
15	TRBV28	NA	TRBJ1-2	NA	TGTGCCAGCAGACACGGACAGTCGAATCGCTATGGCTACACCTTC	CASRHGQSNRYGYTF
15	TRBV7-2	NA	TRBJ1-3	NA	TGTGCCAGCAGCCCTAGTTCCAGGCCCGGAAACACCATATATTTT	CASSPSSRPGNTIYF
14	TRBV7-2	NA	TRBJ2-3	NA	TGTGCCAGCAGCTTGTTAGGGGTCGCAGATACGCAGTATTTT	CASSLLGVADTQYF
12	TRBV11-2	NA	TRBJ1-1	NA	TGTGCCAGCAGCCCCCGGGGGGTTGAAGCTTTCTTT	CASSPRGVEAFF
16	TRBV19	NA	TRBJ1-2	NA	TGTGCCAGTAGTCCCACCGGACGAAAGGCTAACTATGGCTACACCTTC	CASSPTGRKANYGYTF
12	TRBV29-1	NA	TRBJ1-1	TRBD1	TGCAGCAGTAGACAGGGCGGCACTGAAGCTTTCTTT	CSSRQGGTEAFF
15	TRBV2	NA	TRBJ2-3	NA	TGTGCCAGCAGTGAAGATGGAAGGGTTCCAGATACGCAGTATTTT	CASSEDGRVPDTQYF
13	TRBV10-2	few	TRBJ2-7	TRBD2	TGCGCCAGCAGTACAGCGGGAGGATACGAGCAGTACTTC	CASSTAGGYEQYF
16	TRBV14	NA	TRBJ2-7	NA	TGTGCCAGCAGCCCTGGTGGCGGGGGCCTAACCTACGAGCAGTACTTC	CASSPGGGGLTYEQYF
15	TRBV5-1	NA	TRBJ2-5	TRBD1	TGCGCCAGCAGCTACCGGGACAGGGGGCCAGAGACCCAGTACTTC	CASSYRDRGPETQYF
15	TRBV29-1	NA	TRBJ2-6	NA	TGCAGCGTGGACGGAGGGGGGTCTGGGGCCAACGTCCTGACTTTC	CSVDGGGSGANVLTF
15	TRBV6-5	NA	TRBJ2-2	TRBD1	TGTGCCAGCAGACGACAGGGGGCGCTCACCGGGGAGCTGTTTTTT	CASRRQGALTGELFF
13	TRBV11-3	NA	TRBJ2-7	TRBD2	TGTGCCAGCGGAATTAGCGGGAGCTACGAGCAGTACTTC	CASGISGSYEQYF
13	TRBV7-3	NA	TRBJ2-7	NA	TGTGCCAGCAGCTTATCCCCGACCTACGAGCAGTACTTC	CASSLSPTYEQYF
12	TRBV2	once	TRBJ2-1	NA	TGTGCCAGCAGTGAAGGGGCGGGCGAGCAGTTCTTC	CASSEGAGEQFF
15	TRBV30	NA	TRBJ1-3	NA	TGTGCCTGGAGTGTCCGCAGGGCCTCTGGAAACACCATATATTTT	CAWSVRRASGNTIYF
16	TRBV30	NA	TRBJ2-7	TRBD2	TGTGCCTGGAGTGCGAAACTAGCGGGGGCCTCCTACGAGCAGTACTTC	CAWSAKLAGASYEQYF
17	TRBV11-2	NA	TRBJ1-5	NA	TGTGCCAGCAGCTTAGCATTCCGGGGGCGAGGCAATCAGCCCCAGCATTTT	CASSLAFRGRGNQPQHF
16	TRBV4-1	once	TRBJ2-7	TRBD1	TGCGCCAGCAGCCACCCTACAGGGGAAGGGCGCTACGAGCAGTACTTC	CASSHPTGEGRYEQYF
15	TRBV25-1	NA	TRBJ2-1	NA	TGTGCCAGCAGTGAGGGGGACGTCTCCTACAATGAGCAGTTCTTC	CASSEGDVSYNEQFF
14	TRBV27	NA	TRBJ2-1	NA	TGTGCCAGCAGCCCCCTTGGCGGGGACAATGAGCAGTTCTTC	CASSPLGGDNEQFF
16	TRBV25-1	NA	TRBJ1-3	NA	TGTGCCAGCAGTGAAAACAGGGTGAGCTCTGGAAACACCATATATTTT	CASSENRVSSGNTIYF
15	TRBV28	NA	TRBJ1-6	NA	TGTGCCAGCAGTTTGAGTTATCGGAACAATTCACCCCTCCACTTT	CASSLSYRNNSPLHF
15	TRBV13	NA	TRBJ2-1	TRBD2	TGTGCCAGCCAACAGAGGGGAGCGGGGGGTTATGAGCAGTTCTTC	CASQQRGAGGYEQFF
15	TRBV6-1	many	TRBJ2-7	TRBD1	TGTGCCAGCAGCCGAGGGACAGGGCAAGAGCGCGAGCAGTACTTC	CASSRGTGQEREQYF
14	TRBV5-5	few	TRBJ1-5	NA	TGTGCCAGCAGCTTGGGACAGCGCCGGCAGCCCCAGCATTTT	CASSLGQRRQPQHF
14	TRBV27	once	TRBJ1-1	TRBD1	TGTGCCAGCAGTTTTACAGGGGTGAACACTGAAGCTTTCTTT	CASSFTGVNTEAFF
20	TRBV16	NA	TRBJ1-5	NA	TGTGCCAGCAGCCACGTCATCCCCCAGGGGTTCGTTTCCCCAGGTCAGCCCCAGCATTTT	CASSHVIPQGFVSPGQPQHF
14	TRBV7-9	NA	TRBJ1-5	NA	TGTGCCAGCACCGGTGGGAAGGGCTCGGAGCCCCAGCATTTT	CASTGGKGSEPQHF
12	TRBV5-4	NA	TRBJ1-1	NA	TGTGCCAGCGGGCTGCCTAACACTGAAGCTTTCTTT	CASGLPNTEAFF
17	TRBV4-2	NA	TRBJ2-1	TRBD2	TGTGCCAGCAGCCAGCACAGCGGTCAGCGGGGGGGGAATGAGCAGTTCTTC	CASSQHSGQRGGNEQFF
16	TRBV6-6	NA	TRBJ2-5	NA	TGTGCCAGCAGTTACTCGCTTGTAAAGGGTCAAGAGACCCAGTACTTC	CASSYSLVKGQETQYF
15	TRBV15	NA	TRBJ2-2	TRBD2	TGTGCCACCAGCAGAGGTTTAGCGGGAACCGGGGAGCTGTTTTTT	CATSRGLAGTGELFF
15	TRBV5-1	NA	TRBJ2-7	TRBD1	TGCGCCAGCAGCTCCGGGACAGGGATCTCCTACGAGCAGTACTTC	CASSSGTGISYEQYF
15	TRBV7-2	NA	TRBJ1-5	NA	TGTGCCAGCAGCTCCCTAGTATCTGGAGGTCAGCCCCAGCATTTT	CASSSLVSGGQPQHF
14	TRBV29-1	NA	TRBJ1-2	NA	TGCAGCGTTGAAGCGGTCCACGGGGCGAATGGCTACACCTTC	CSVEAVHGANGYTF
15	TRBV21-1	NA	TRBJ2-1	NA	TGTGCCAGCACCATAAGGGAGGGCCATCACAATGAGCAGTTCTTC	CASTIREGHHNEQFF
20	TRBV30	few	TRBJ2-3	TRBD1	TGTGCCTGGAAATTTAGGGACAGGGTCTCTTCGGGCCCCACCACAGATACGCAGTATTTT	CAWKFRDRVSSGPTTDTQYF
14	TRBV29-1	NA	TRBJ2-1	TRBD2	TGCAGCGTCGGAACTAGCGGGGGCTACAATGAGCAGTTCTTC	CSVGTSGGYNEQFF